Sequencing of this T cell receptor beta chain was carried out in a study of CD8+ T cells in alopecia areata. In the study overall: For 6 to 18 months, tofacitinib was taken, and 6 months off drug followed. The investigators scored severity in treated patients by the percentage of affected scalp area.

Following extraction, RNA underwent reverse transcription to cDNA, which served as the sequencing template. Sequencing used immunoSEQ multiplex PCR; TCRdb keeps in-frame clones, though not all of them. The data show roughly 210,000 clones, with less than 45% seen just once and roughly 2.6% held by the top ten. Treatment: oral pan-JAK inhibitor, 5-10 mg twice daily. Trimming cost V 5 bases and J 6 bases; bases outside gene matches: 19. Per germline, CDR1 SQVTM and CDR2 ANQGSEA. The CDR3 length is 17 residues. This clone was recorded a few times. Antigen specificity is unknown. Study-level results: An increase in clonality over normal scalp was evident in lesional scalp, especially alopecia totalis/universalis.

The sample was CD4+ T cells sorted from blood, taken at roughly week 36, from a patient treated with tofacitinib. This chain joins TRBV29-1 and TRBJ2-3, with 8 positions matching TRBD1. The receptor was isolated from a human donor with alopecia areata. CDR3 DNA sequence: TGCAGCGTTAGTACCCGTAGACAGGGGAGTAAAAGCGATACGCAGTATTTT. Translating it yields CSVSTRRQGSKSDTQYF.